There are many counts of the clone carrying this TCR beta chain. Antigen specificity is unknown. This record belongs to a study of T cells after yellow fever vaccination. As for the study in general: SMART-Seq v4 Ultra Low Input handled preparation of low-cell-number fractions. Study observations and caveats: Compared with primary, the secondary response was weaker and peaked at day 5, not 15. Post-booster reappearance was seen for most primary-vaccination clones (roughly 96% CD4, 80% to 90% CD8).

This CDR3 is 15 amino acids long. V lost 0 bases to trimming and J lost 9 bases, with 17 bases between them. CDR1 SGHDT and CDR2 YYEEEE come from the germline V gene. By 5'RACE template switching, TCR cDNA was produced, with a universal primer site and UMIs added in the process. TCRdb fed the 5' RACE reads into MiXCR, producing one record per CDR3 protein. The sample consists of 250,000 or so distinct CDR3 sequences, about 7% of them appearing once. This chain links TRBV5-6 with TRBJ2-3; D is uncertain. This material consisted of CD4+ T cells sorted from PBMCs, taken 15 days after the yellow fever booster vaccination. This clonotype was sampled from a man aged 30 to 45 who received the YFV17D yellow fever vaccine. In nucleotides, the CDR3 is TGTGCCAGCAGCTTGGAGGGCACCTCGGGCGGCACGCAGTATTTT. Translating gives CASSLEGTSGGTQYF.